This T cell receptor beta chain was captured in a study of cytomegalovirus exposure and HLA in healthy donors. Profiled with immunoSEQ multiplex PCR; TCRdb holds only in-frame clones, not every one. The sample includes 90,000 to 150,000 clones, roughly 88% of them seen just once. Comment on this clone: The antigen remains undetermined.

The germline gives CDR1 KGHSY, CDR2 FQNENV. Trimming took 4 bases from V and 7 from J; bases not matched to a gene: 15. The CDR3 loop spans 16 amino acids. The study's findings and limits: In vitro work confirmed that three CMV-associated chains recognize CMV antigens. Investigators reported 150 to 200 TCR beta chains as tied to cytomegalovirus.

The receptor was isolated from a woman between 18 and 30 years old in good health and CMV-seropositive. V and J are TRBV16 and TRBJ2-7; 8 positions agree with TRBD2. Sequencing used PBMCs. Here the CDR3 reads CASSLTNSGILHEQYF. The CDR3 bases are TGTGCCAGCAGCCTAACAAATAGCGGGATTTTACATGAGCAGTACTTC.